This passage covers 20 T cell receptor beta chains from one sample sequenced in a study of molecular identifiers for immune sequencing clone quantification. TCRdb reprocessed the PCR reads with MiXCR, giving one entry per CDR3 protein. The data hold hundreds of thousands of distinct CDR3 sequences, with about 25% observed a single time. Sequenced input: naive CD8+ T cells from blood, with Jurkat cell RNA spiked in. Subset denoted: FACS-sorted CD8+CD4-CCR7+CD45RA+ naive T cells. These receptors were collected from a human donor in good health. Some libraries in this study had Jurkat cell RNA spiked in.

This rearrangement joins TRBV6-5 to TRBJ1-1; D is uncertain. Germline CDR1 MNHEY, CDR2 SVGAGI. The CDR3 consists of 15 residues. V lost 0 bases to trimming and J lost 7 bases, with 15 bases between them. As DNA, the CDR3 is TGTGCCAGCAGTTACTCGAGTACATATAGTGATGAAGCTTTCTTT. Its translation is CASSYSSTYSDEAFF.

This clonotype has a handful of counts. The CDR3 spells CASSLRGSQETQYF. Here the CDR3 DNA reads TGTGCCAGCAGTTTAAGGGGCAGCCAAGAGACCCAGTACTTC. The rearrangement links TRBV28 to TRBJ2-5; a weak D match, TRBD1 (5 bases). The germline V gene encodes CDR1 MDHEN and CDR2 SYDVKM. The V gene lost 2 bases and the J gene lost 1 base, with 8 bases spanning the gap. This CDR3 has 14 residues.

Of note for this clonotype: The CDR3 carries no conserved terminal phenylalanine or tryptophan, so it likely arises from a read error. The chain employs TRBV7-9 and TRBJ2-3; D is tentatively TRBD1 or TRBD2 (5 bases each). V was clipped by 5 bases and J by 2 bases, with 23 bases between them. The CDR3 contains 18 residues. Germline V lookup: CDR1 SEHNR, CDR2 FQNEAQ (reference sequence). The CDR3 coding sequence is TGTGCCAGCAGCCACTCACCGAGGGGCCTGGTCCCCACAGATACGCAGTATCTT. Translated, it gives CASSHSPRGLVPTDTQYL.

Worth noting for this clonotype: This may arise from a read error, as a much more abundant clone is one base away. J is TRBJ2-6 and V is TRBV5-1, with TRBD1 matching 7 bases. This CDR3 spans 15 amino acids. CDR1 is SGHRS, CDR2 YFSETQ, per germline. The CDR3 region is CTSSSGGSGANVLTF. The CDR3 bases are TGCACCAGCAGCTCAGGGGGCTCTGGGGCCAACGTCCTGACTTTC.

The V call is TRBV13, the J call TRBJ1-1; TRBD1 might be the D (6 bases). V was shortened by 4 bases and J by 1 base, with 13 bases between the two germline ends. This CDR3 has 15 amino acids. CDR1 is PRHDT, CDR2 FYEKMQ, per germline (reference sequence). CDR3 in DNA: TGTGCCAGCAGCTGTTCTGGACAGACGAACACTGAAGCTTTCTTT. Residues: CASSCSGQTNTEAFF.

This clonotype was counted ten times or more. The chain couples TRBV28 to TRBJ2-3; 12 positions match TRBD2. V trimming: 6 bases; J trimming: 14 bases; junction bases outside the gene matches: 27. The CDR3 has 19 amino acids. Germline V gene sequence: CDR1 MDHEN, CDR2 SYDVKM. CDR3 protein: CASSHHLIETSGSFFSPYF. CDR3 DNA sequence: TGTGCCAGCAGCCACCACCTCATCGAGACTAGCGGGAGTTTTTTTAGTCCGTATTTT.

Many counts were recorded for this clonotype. Written as DNA, the CDR3 is TGCAGCGTTGAAGATCAGAGTTATGGCAACACCATATATTTT. Amino acids: CSVEDQSYGNTIYF. The genes are TRBV29-1 and TRBJ1-3; D is unresolved. V was clipped by 0 bases and J by 7 bases, with 13 bases between them. Germline CDR1 reads SQVTM; CDR2 reads ANQGSEA. This CDR3 region has 14 residues.

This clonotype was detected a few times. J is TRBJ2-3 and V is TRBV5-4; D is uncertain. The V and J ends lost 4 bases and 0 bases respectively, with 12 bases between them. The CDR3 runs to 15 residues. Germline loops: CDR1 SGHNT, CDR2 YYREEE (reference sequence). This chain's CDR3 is CASSQGIVSTDTQYF. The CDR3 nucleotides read TGTGCCAGCAGCCAAGGTATAGTGAGCACAGATACGCAGTATTTT.

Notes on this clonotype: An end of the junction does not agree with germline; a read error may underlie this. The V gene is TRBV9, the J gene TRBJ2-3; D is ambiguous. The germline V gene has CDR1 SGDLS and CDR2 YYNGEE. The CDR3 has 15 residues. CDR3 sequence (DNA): TGTGCCAGCAGCGTCCTAGGGAACCCCACAGATACGCGGTATTTT. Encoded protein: CASSVLGNPTDTRYF.

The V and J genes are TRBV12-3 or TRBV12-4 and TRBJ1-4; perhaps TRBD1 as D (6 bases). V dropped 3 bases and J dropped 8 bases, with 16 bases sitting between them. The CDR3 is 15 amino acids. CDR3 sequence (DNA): TGTGCCAGCAGTTTGAACAGGGTGTCTACCGAAAAACTGTTTTTT. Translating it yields CASSLNRVSTEKLFF.

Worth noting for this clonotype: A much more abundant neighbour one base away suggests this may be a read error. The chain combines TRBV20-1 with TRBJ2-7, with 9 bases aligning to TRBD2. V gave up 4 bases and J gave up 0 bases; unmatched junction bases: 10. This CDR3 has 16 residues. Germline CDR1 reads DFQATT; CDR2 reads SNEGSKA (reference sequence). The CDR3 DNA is TGCAGTGCTACCCCCCGAAGGACTAGCGTCTCCTACGAGCAGTACTTC. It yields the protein CSATPRRTSVSYEQYF.

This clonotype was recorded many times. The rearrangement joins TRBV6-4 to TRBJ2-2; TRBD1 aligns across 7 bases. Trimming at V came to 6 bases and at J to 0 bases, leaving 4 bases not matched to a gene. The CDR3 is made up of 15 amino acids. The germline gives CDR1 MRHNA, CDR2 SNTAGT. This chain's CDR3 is CASSEQGTNTGELFF. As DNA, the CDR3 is TGTGCCAGCAGCGAACAGGGGACGAACACCGGGGAGCTGTTTTTT.

In nucleotides, the CDR3 is TGCAGTGCTAGACGACAAACCCAAAGGGTGTGGCCGACCCCGTTGGTGGAAAAACTGTTTTTT. This gives the protein CSARRQTQRVWPTPLVEKLFF. The gene calls are TRBV20-1 and TRBJ1-4; unclear D gene. This CDR3 has 21 amino acids. Trimming left V 2 bases short and J 8 bases short, with 36 bases between. Per the germline V gene, CDR1 is DFQATT and CDR2 is SNEGSKA (reference sequence).

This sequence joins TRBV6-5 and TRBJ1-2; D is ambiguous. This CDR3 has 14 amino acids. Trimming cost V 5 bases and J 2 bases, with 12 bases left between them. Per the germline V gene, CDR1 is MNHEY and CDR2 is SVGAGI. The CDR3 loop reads CASSPIGTNYGYTF. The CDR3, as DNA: TGTGCCAGCAGTCCTATAGGCACCAACTATGGCTACACCTTC.

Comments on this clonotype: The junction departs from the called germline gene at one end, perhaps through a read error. CDR3 residues: CASSQDRSYERYF. The CDR3 nucleotides read TGCGCCAGCAGTCAAGACAGGTCCTACGAGCGGTACTTC. The chain links TRBV4-3 to TRBJ2-7, with D possibly matching TRBD1 (6 bases). The CDR3 length is 13 residues. Germline V gene lookup returns CDR1 LGHNA and CDR2 YSLEER.

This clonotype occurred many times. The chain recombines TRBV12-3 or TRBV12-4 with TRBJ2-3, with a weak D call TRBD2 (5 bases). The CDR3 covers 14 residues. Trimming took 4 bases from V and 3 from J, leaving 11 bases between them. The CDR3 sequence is CASSWTGLTDTQYF. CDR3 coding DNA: TGTGCCAGCAGTTGGACCGGACTGACAGATACGCAGTATTTT.

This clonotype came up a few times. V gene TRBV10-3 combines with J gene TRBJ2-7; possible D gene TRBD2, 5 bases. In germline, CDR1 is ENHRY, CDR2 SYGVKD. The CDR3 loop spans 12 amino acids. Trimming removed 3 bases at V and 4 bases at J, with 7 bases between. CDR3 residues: CAISEGGYEQYF. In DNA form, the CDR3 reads TGTGCCATCAGTGAAGGAGGATACGAGCAGTACTTC.

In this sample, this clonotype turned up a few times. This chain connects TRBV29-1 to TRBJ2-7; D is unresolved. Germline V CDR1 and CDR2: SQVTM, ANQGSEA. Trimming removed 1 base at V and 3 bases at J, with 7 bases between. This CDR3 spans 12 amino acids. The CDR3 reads CSVEGDRYEQYF. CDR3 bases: TGCAGCGTTGAAGGCGACCGCTACGAGCAGTACTTC.

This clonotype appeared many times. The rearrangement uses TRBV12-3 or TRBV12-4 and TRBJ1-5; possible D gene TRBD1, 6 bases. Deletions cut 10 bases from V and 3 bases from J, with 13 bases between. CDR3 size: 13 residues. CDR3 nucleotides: TGTGCCACGCGTCAGGGGCACAATCAGCCCCAGCATTTT. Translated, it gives CATRQGHNQPQHF.

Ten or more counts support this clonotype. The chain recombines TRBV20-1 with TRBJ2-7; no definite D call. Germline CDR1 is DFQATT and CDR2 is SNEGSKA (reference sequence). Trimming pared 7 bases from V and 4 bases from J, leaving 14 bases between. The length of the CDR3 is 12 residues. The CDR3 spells CSGRVDSYEQYF. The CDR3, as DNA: TGCAGTGGTAGGGTAGACTCGTACGAGCAGTACTTC.